This passage covers 5 T cell receptor beta chains from one sample sequenced in a study of blood T cell repertoires in COVID-19. Profiled with immunoSEQ multiplex PCR; TCRdb holds only in-frame clones, not every one. Here the sample spans approximately 140,000 clones, 80% to 90% being singletons. Sequencing was performed on peripheral blood. The receptor source for this set is a man between 65 and 85 years old with acute or convalescent COVID-19.

The J gene is TRBJ1-1, the V gene TRBV14, with D possibly TRBD1 on 6 matching bases. The germline CDR1 and CDR2 sequences are SGHDN and FVKESK. The length of the CDR3 is 14 residues. The V end lost 3 bases, the J end lost 2 bases, and 10 bases lay between the germline ends. The CDR3 DNA sequence: TGTGCCAGCAGCCATCGGGGGGCCAACACTGAAGCTTTCTTT. It encodes CASSHRGANTEAFF.

The chain is built from TRBV2 and TRBJ2-7; possibly TRBD1 for D (5 bases). CDR3 size: 12 residues. Germline assignment: CDR1 SNHLY and CDR2 FYNNEI. V shed 7 bases and J shed 2 bases, with 9 bases lying between them. CDR3 nucleotide sequence: TGTGCCAGCACCAGGGAACCCTACGAGCAGTACTTC. Translated, it gives CASTREPYEQYF.

The chain is built from TRBV27 and TRBJ2-7; 9 bases agree with TRBD2. This CDR3 has 17 amino acids. Germline-derived CDR1 and CDR2 are MNHEY and SMNVEV (reference sequence). Unmatched junction bases numbered 15, after V lost 2 bases and J lost 7 bases. DNA of the CDR3: TGTGCCAGCAGTTTAGGACCTCCGGGACTAGCCGTCCTGGAGCAGTACTTC. Translating it yields CASSLGPPGLAVLEQYF.

This clone was detected only once. The CDR3 sequence: CASSNRAFGGKRTQNTGELFF. The CDR3 DNA sequence: TGTGCCAGCAGCAACAGAGCGTTTGGAGGCAAAAGAACCCAGAACACCGGGGAGCTGTTTTTT. This chain links TRBV21-1 with TRBJ2-2; TRBD2, the table's D call, was not compared with the DNA. TRBV21-1 is noted as a pseudogene. CDR3 size: 21 residues.

This chain uses TRBV20-1 with TRBJ1-5, with D tentatively TRBD1 (5 bases). Per the germline V gene, CDR1 is DFQATT and CDR2 is SNEGSKA (reference sequence). The CDR3 runs 15 residues. Trimming shortened V by 3 bases and J by 0 bases, and 12 bases separated the two germline ends. The CDR3 DNA follows: TGCAGTGCTAGTCGAAGGGGTGATAGCAATCAGCCCCAGCATTTT. As protein: CSASRRGDSNQPQHF.